Below, 9 T cell receptor beta chains from the same sample are listed, as sequenced in a study of PD-1 blockade in classical Hodgkin lymphoma. The assay was immunoSEQ multiplex PCR, and TCRdb's table has in-frame clones only and misses some. Here the sample spans about 58,000 clones, approximately 89% being singletons. Brentuximab vedotin exposure varied, and every patient relapsed after autologous stem cell transplantation. This specimen consisted of peripheral blood mononuclear cells (PBMCs), obtained before the second cycle of nivolumab. The receptors stem from a human donor with classical Hodgkin lymphoma.

This clone was detected only a few times. This chain connects TRBV29-1 to TRBJ2-4; 8 bases line up with TRBD1. After removal of 1 base from V and 4 bases from J, the junction contained 9 bases not matched to a gene. This CDR3 spans 16 amino acids. Per germline, CDR1 SQVTM and CDR2 ANQGSEA. The CDR3, as DNA: TGCAGCGTTGAAGGAGGAACGACAGGGGTTAAAAACATTCAGTACTTC. This codes for CSVEGGTTGVKNIQYF.

The V and J genes are TRBV6-1 and TRBJ2-3; 8 bases match TRBD2. V was pared by 1 base and J by 3 bases, with 6 bases of the junction left unmatched. CDR1 and CDR2 (germline): MNHNS, SASEGT. This CDR3 is built from 16 residues. In nucleotides, the CDR3 is TGTGCCAGCAGTGAAGACCCGGGGGGGTTGACAGATACGCAGTATTTT. Protein: CASSEDPGGLTDTQYF.

V and J are TRBV5-6 and TRBJ2-7, with D possibly matching TRBD1 (5 bases). Trimming stripped 0 bases from V and 2 bases from J, with 9 bases between. This CDR3 spans 14 amino acids. The germline V gene encodes CDR1 SGHDT and CDR2 YYEEEE. As DNA, the CDR3 is TGTGCCAGCAGCTTGGCCAGGGTGACCTACGAGCAGTACTTC. It codes for CASSLARVTYEQYF. The full variable domain, completed using reference TRBV5-6 and TRBJ2-7, is DAGVTQSPTHLIKTRGQQVTLRCSPKSGHDTVSWYQQALGQGPQFIFQYYEEEERQRGNFPDRFSGHQFPNYSSELNVNALLLGDSALYLCASSLARVTYEQYFGPGTRLTVT.

J is TRBJ2-1 and V is TRBV11-3; unclear D gene. The ends were cut back, 1 base at V and 10 bases at J, with 8 bases in the middle. This CDR3 region has 12 residues. Germline-derived CDR1 and CDR2 are SGHNT and YENEEA. CDR3 bases: TGTGCCAGCAGCTTAGCGGATGGGGAGCAGTTCTTC. This sequence encodes CASSLADGEQFF. Complete variable domain (other parts from reference TRBV11-3 and TRBJ2-1): EAGVVQSPRYKIIEKKQPVAFWCNPISGHNTLYWYLQNLGQGPELLIRYENEEAVDDSQLPKDRFSAERLKGVDSTLKIQPAELGDSAVYLCASSLADGEQFFGPGTRLTVL.

The chain recombines TRBV2 with TRBJ1-5; maybe TRBD1 (5 bases). The CDR3 length is 15 residues. Trimming took 5 bases from V and 0 from J, leaving 11 bases between them. CDR1 and CDR2 (germline): SNHLY, FYNNEI. CDR3 sequence (DNA): TGTGCCAGCAGTTTGGGGGGTTATAGCAATCAGCCCCAGCATTTT. It translates to CASSLGGYSNQPQHF.

This rearrangement joins TRBV6-1 to TRBJ2-7; D uncertain. This CDR3 spans 12 amino acids. The ends were cut back, 6 bases at V and 3 bases at J, with 9 bases in the middle. CDR1 is MNHNS and CDR2 is SASEGT in the germline V gene. Here the CDR3 reads CASRESGYEQYF. CDR3 nucleotide sequence: TGTGCCAGCAGAGAGAGTGGCTACGAGCAGTACTTC.

This clone was seen just once. The rearrangement joins TRBV5-6 to TRBJ2-3; 8 nucleotides line up with TRBD2. Germline CDR1 reads SGHDT; CDR2 reads YYEEEE. The CDR3 consists of 15 residues. V gave up 7 bases and J gave up 4 bases; unmatched junction bases: 11. CDR3 DNA sequence: TGTGCCAGCCTGTATCGGGGGGGTTCCGCAGATACGCAGTATTTT. The encoded protein is CASLYRGGSADTQYF.

V gene TRBV2 combines with J gene TRBJ2-1; maybe TRBD1 (6 bases). The CDR3 contains 14 residues. V was clipped by 5 bases and J by 3 bases, with 11 bases between them. Per the germline V gene, CDR1 is SNHLY and CDR2 is FYNNEI. The CDR3 region has the DNA TGTGCCAGCAGTCTTGGACAGTACTACAATGAGCAGTTCTTC. Amino acids: CASSLGQYYNEQFF.

The rearrangement uses TRBV7-8 and TRBJ1-3, with D unclear. With 0 bases removed from V and 3 bases from J, the gap between germline ends came to 15 bases. The CDR3 runs 17 residues. The germline V gene encodes CDR1 SGHVS and CDR2 FQNEAQ. The CDR3: CASSLANRAHLGNTIYF. In DNA form, the CDR3 reads TGTGCCAGCAGCTTAGCAAATAGGGCGCATCTTGGAAACACCATATATTTT.